This T cell receptor (beta chain) came from a study of tumour-infiltrating T cells in Burkitt lymphoma. Whole-study context: Overall and progression-free survival were predicted by productive clonality.

Profiled with immunoSEQ multiplex PCR; TCRdb holds only in-frame clones, not every one. This sample has some 13,000 clones; roughly 77% occur once, and the top ten carry approximately 7.7%. The CDR3 contains 13 residues. V was clipped by 5 bases and J by 7 bases, with 14 bases between them. Germline V gene sequence: CDR1 PRHDT, CDR2 FYEKMQ (reference sequence). Sequenced material: tumor tissue. The sequence was collected from a human donor with diffuse large B-cell lymphoma. The V call is TRBV13, the J call TRBJ1-1; D is possibly TRBD1 (5 bases). The CDR3 DNA is TGTGCCAGCAGCCTCCAGGAAGACAGTGAAGCTTTCTTT. Its protein product is CASSLQEDSEAFF.